The rows below give T cell receptor beta chains drawn from one sample of a study of blood T cell repertoires in COVID-19. Measured with immunoSEQ multiplex PCR; TCRdb has only the in-frame clones, and not every one. The sample carries about 480,000 clones, roughly 90% recorded once. The sample comprised peripheral blood. The receptors shown here come from a woman aged 25 to 39 with acute or convalescent COVID-19. CDR3s include the opening cysteine and the closing phenylalanine or tryptophan. D genes are given only for firm matches. Clone size is not always given. Where it is, it says once, few, many or a class for expanded clones.

abundance: -
d_gene: -
len: 12
v_gene: TRBV13
j_gene: TRBJ2-3
CDR3nt: TGTGCCAGCAGCTCACACACAGATACGCAGTATTTT
CDR3aa: CASSSHTDTQYF

abundance: -
d_gene: TRBD1
len: 13
v_gene: TRBV12-3/TRBV12-4
j_gene: TRBJ2-7
CDR3nt: TGTGCCAGCAGTAGGACAGGGCTGGACGAGCAGTACTTC
CDR3aa: CASSRTGLDEQYF

abundance: -
d_gene: -
len: 13
v_gene: TRBV5-6
j_gene: TRBJ2-2
CDR3nt: TGTGCCAGCAGCGGCAGGGGCACCGGGGAGCTGTTTTTT
CDR3aa: CASSGRGTGELFF

abundance: -
d_gene: TRBD2
len: 15
v_gene: TRBV6-5
j_gene: TRBJ2-1
CDR3nt: TGTGCCAGCAGCCCGGGAGGCGTGCCCTACAATGAGCAGTTCTTC
CDR3aa: CASSPGGVPYNEQFF

abundance: -
d_gene: -
len: 16
v_gene: TRBV11-3
j_gene: TRBJ1-1
CDR3nt: TGTGCCAGCAGCTTAGACATCACCTACTTGAACACTGAAGCTTTCTTT
CDR3aa: CASSLDITYLNTEAFF

abundance: -
d_gene: TRBD2
len: 13
v_gene: TRBV30
j_gene: TRBJ2-7
CDR3nt: TGTGCCTTGACTAGCGGGGGCTCCTACGAGCAGTACTTC
CDR3aa: CALTSGGSYEQYF

abundance: -
d_gene: TRBD1
len: 15
v_gene: TRBV18
j_gene: TRBJ2-7
CDR3nt: TGTGCCAGCTCACCGGGACAGGTGGGTGTAGGGGAGCAGTACTTC
CDR3aa: CASSPGQVGVGEQYF

abundance: -
d_gene: -
len: 15
v_gene: TRBV24-1
j_gene: TRBJ1-5
CDR3nt: TGTGCCACCAGTGATAGGACAGCCCGAAATCAGCCCCAGCATTTT
CDR3aa: CATSDRTARNQPQHF

abundance: -
d_gene: TRBD1
len: 14
v_gene: TRBV6-5
j_gene: TRBJ1-2
CDR3nt: TGTGCCAGCAGTCGGGGACAGGGCAAGTATGGCTACACCTTC
CDR3aa: CASSRGQGKYGYTF

abundance: -
d_gene: TRBD1
len: 18
v_gene: TRBV4-2
j_gene: TRBJ1-5
CDR3nt: TGTGCCAGCAGCCCCACTCATACAGGGGGGAAACTGTACCAGCCCCAGCATTTT
CDR3aa: CASSPTHTGGKLYQPQHF

abundance: -
d_gene: -
len: 13
v_gene: TRBV27
j_gene: TRBJ1-5
CDR3nt: TGTGCCAGCAGCTGGGGAGGGAATCAGCCCCAGCATTTT
CDR3aa: CASSWGGNQPQHF

abundance: -
d_gene: -
len: 12
v_gene: TRBV28
j_gene: TRBJ1-1
CDR3nt: TGTGCCAGCAGTTTCCGGCAGGCTGAAGCTTTCTTT
CDR3aa: CASSFRQAEAFF

abundance: once
d_gene: -
len: 13
v_gene: TRBV13
j_gene: TRBJ2-7
CDR3nt: TGTGCCAGCAGCTTAGGGATGCCTAGGGAGCAGTACTTC
CDR3aa: CASSLGMPREQYF

abundance: -
d_gene: TRBD2
len: 14
v_gene: TRBV25-1
j_gene: TRBJ2-1
CDR3nt: TGTGCCAGCAGTAAGCGCGGGGGCTACAATGAGCAGTTCTTC
CDR3aa: CASSKRGGYNEQFF

abundance: -
d_gene: TRBD1
len: 11
v_gene: TRBV9
j_gene: TRBJ2-1
CDR3nt: TGTGCCAGCAGCGCGGACAGGGAGCAGTTCTTC
CDR3aa: CASSADREQFF

abundance: -
d_gene: TRBD1
len: 15
v_gene: TRBV5-4
j_gene: TRBJ2-2
CDR3nt: TGTGCCAGCAGCTTCGGACAGGGGGCGGCCGGGGAGCTGTTTTTT
CDR3aa: CASSFGQGAAGELFF

abundance: once
d_gene: TRBD1
len: 13
v_gene: TRBV30
j_gene: TRBJ1-6
CDR3nt: TGTGCCTGGAGGACAGGGCCAAATTCACCCCTCCACTTT
CDR3aa: CAWRTGPNSPLHF

abundance: -
d_gene: -
len: 15
v_gene: TRBV4-2
j_gene: TRBJ2-3
CDR3nt: TGTGCCAGCAGCCAAGAGCCCGGGGTCACAGATACGCAGTATTTT
CDR3aa: CASSQEPGVTDTQYF

abundance: once
d_gene: TRBD1
len: 11
v_gene: TRBV29-1
j_gene: TRBJ1-2
CDR3nt: TGCAGCGTCGGACAGGGCGGTGGCTACACCTTC
CDR3aa: CSVGQGGGYTF

abundance: few
d_gene: -
len: 13
v_gene: TRBV13
j_gene: TRBJ1-6
CDR3nt: TGTGCCAGCAGCTTAGGCCGGAATTCACCCCTCCACTTT
CDR3aa: CASSLGRNSPLHF

abundance: -
d_gene: -
len: 12
v_gene: TRBV6-6
j_gene: TRBJ1-3
CDR3nt: TGTGCCAGCAGCCTAACGGGAAACACCATATATTTT
CDR3aa: CASSLTGNTIYF

abundance: -
d_gene: -
len: 15
v_gene: TRBV29-1
j_gene: TRBJ2-3
CDR3nt: TGCAGCGTTGAATATGCAGGGCTTAGCACAGATACGCAGTATTTT
CDR3aa: CSVEYAGLSTDTQYF

abundance: -
d_gene: TRBD2
len: 16
v_gene: TRBV11-2
j_gene: TRBJ2-3
CDR3nt: TGTGCCAGCAGCTCCTGGACTAGCGGGGGCGCAGATACGCAGTATTTT
CDR3aa: CASSSWTSGGADTQYF

abundance: -
d_gene: TRBD1
len: 14
v_gene: TRBV27
j_gene: TRBJ1-1
CDR3nt: TGTGCCAGCAGTCCACAGGGGTTGAACACTGAAGCTTTCTTT
CDR3aa: CASSPQGLNTEAFF

abundance: -
d_gene: -
len: 11
v_gene: TRBV7-2
j_gene: TRBJ2-3
CDR3nt: TGTGCCAGCAGCTTACAAGATACGCAGTATTTT
CDR3aa: CASSLQDTQYF

abundance: -
d_gene: -
len: 14
v_gene: TRBV9
j_gene: TRBJ2-5
CDR3nt: TGTGCCAGCAGCGGCTCGGGGGATTTTGAGACCCAGTACTTC
CDR3aa: CASSGSGDFETQYF

abundance: -
d_gene: -
len: 15
v_gene: TRBV13
j_gene: TRBJ2-1
CDR3nt: TGTGCCAGCAGCGCCGCACCCAGGGGCCACAATGAGCAGTTCTTC
CDR3aa: CASSAAPRGHNEQFF

abundance: once
d_gene: TRBD1
len: 15
v_gene: TRBV11-2
j_gene: TRBJ1-1
CDR3nt: TGTGCCAGCAGCTTTGGACAGGGAGTTTTCACTGAAGCTTTCTTT
CDR3aa: CASSFGQGVFTEAFF

abundance: -
d_gene: TRBD1
len: 14
v_gene: TRBV5-6
j_gene: TRBJ1-2
CDR3nt: TGTGCCAGCAGCTTAGGACAGGGGGCATATGGCTACACCTTC
CDR3aa: CASSLGQGAYGYTF

abundance: -
d_gene: TRBD2
len: 19
v_gene: TRBV2
j_gene: TRBJ2-3
CDR3nt: TGTGCCAGCAGTGGACCGGGACTAGCGGGGGGGCAGGGCACAGATACGCAGTATTTT
CDR3aa: CASSGPGLAGGQGTDTQYF

abundance: -
d_gene: -
len: 12
v_gene: TRBV4-1
j_gene: TRBJ1-4
CDR3nt: TGCGCCACCCGGGGGGGTAATGAAAAACTGTTTTTT
CDR3aa: CATRGGNEKLFF

abundance: -
d_gene: TRBD1
len: 17
v_gene: TRBV3-1/TRBV3-2
j_gene: TRBJ1-5
CDR3nt: TGTGCCAGCAGCCAAGATTGGGGACAGGGTCGCGGACAGCCCCAGCATTTT
CDR3aa: CASSQDWGQGRGQPQHF

abundance: few
d_gene: TRBD2
len: 14
v_gene: TRBV7-7
j_gene: TRBJ2-2
CDR3nt: TGTGCCAGCACGCTTGGGGGGGACACCGGGGAGCTGTTTTTT
CDR3aa: CASTLGGDTGELFF

abundance: -
d_gene: -
len: 13
v_gene: TRBV5-4
j_gene: TRBJ1-2
CDR3nt: TGTGCCAGCAGCAAACAGGTCGGCTATGGCTACACCTTC
CDR3aa: CASSKQVGYGYTF